Listed below are T cell receptor beta chains from one sample, sequenced in a study of metastatic and nonmetastatic thyroid tumors. TCRdb re-called the PCR reads via MiXCR. The sample has some 25,000 clones; around 15% are singletons. Sequencing was carried out using blood. Receptors were obtained from a female donor with papillary thyroid cancer or a benign thyroid nodule (not recorded which). Some clones in this sample may be carry-over from other donors' samples. Both conserved end residues are part of each CDR3. The D gene is left open where the match is weak. The listing skips clone size in some rows; elsewhere it reads once, few, many or a size class.

j_gene: TRBJ1-1; d_gene: -; v_gene: TRBV7-8; abundance: many; CDR3aa: CASSPGARPNTEAFF; CDR3nt: TGTGCCAGCAGCCCGGGGGCGAGACCGAACACTGAAGCTTTCTTT
j_gene: TRBJ1-5; d_gene: -; v_gene: TRBV6-6; abundance: many; CDR3aa: CASRVYKIGGLNSNQPQHF; CDR3nt: TGTGCCAGCAGAGTATATAAAATTGGTGGTCTAAATAGCAATCAGCCCCAGCATTTT
j_gene: TRBJ2-6; d_gene: -; v_gene: TRBV10-2; abundance: -; CDR3aa: CASSESDKLHSGANVLTF; CDR3nt: TGCGCCAGCAGTGAGTCAGACAAACTCCACTCTGGGGCCAACGTCCTGACTTTC
j_gene: TRBJ2-1; d_gene: TRBD2; v_gene: TRBV9; abundance: many; CDR3aa: CASSASAGLTYNEQFF; CDR3nt: TGTGCCAGCAGCGCGTCAGCGGGACTTACTTACAATGAGCAGTTCTTC
j_gene: TRBJ2-7; d_gene: -; v_gene: TRBV25-1; abundance: many; CDR3aa: CASSPRPGGKYEQHF; CDR3nt: TGTGCCAGCAGCCCTCGGCCGGGGGGCAAGTACGAGCAGCACTTC
j_gene: TRBJ2-3; d_gene: TRBD1; v_gene: TRBV5-1; abundance: many; CDR3aa: CASNFGTVTDTQYF; CDR3nt: TGCGCCAGCAATTTCGGGACAGTCACAGATACGCAGTATTTT
j_gene: TRBJ2-7; d_gene: -; v_gene: TRBV6-1; abundance: medium-sized; CDR3aa: CASSELRDTFYEQYF; CDR3nt: TGTGCCAGCAGTGAACTCCGGGACACCTTCTACGAGCAGTACTTC
j_gene: TRBJ2-1; d_gene: TRBD2; v_gene: TRBV7-9; abundance: many; CDR3aa: CASSDSGRAGEQFF; CDR3nt: TGTGCCAGCAGCGATAGCGGGAGGGCCGGCGAGCAGTTCTTC
j_gene: TRBJ2-3; d_gene: TRBD2; v_gene: TRBV18; abundance: many; CDR3aa: CASSPPGLAGVTDTQYF; CDR3nt: TGTGCCAGCTCACCACCTGGACTAGCGGGAGTCACAGATACGCAGTATTTT
j_gene: TRBJ2-7; d_gene: TRBD2; v_gene: TRBV6-2/TRBV6-3; abundance: many; CDR3aa: CASSYSRSSGNPYEQYF; CDR3nt: TGTGCCAGCAGTTACTCGAGGTCTAGCGGAAATCCCTACGAGCAGTACTTC
j_gene: TRBJ2-7; d_gene: -; v_gene: TRBV7-3; abundance: many; CDR3aa: CASSPRGVPDEQYF; CDR3nt: TGTGCCAGCAGCCCCAGGGGTGTTCCCGACGAGCAGTACTTC
j_gene: TRBJ2-1; d_gene: TRBD2; v_gene: TRBV9; abundance: -; CDR3aa: CASSSRTSAVSNEQFF; CDR3nt: TGTGCCAGCAGCTCCCGGACTAGCGCTGTGAGCAATGAGCAGTTCTTC
j_gene: TRBJ2-5; d_gene: -; v_gene: TRBV28; abundance: many; CDR3aa: CASSSEGRETQYF; CDR3nt: TGTGCCAGCAGTTCCGAGGGGCGAGAGACCCAGTACTTC
j_gene: TRBJ2-5; d_gene: -; v_gene: TRBV20-1; abundance: many; CDR3aa: CSARSREGRETQYF; CDR3nt: TGCAGTGCTAGGTCCAGGGAAGGGAGAGAGACCCAGTACTTC
j_gene: TRBJ2-5; d_gene: -; v_gene: TRBV7-9; abundance: many; CDR3aa: CASTPDRKETQYF; CDR3nt: TGTGCCAGCACCCCTGACAGGAAAGAGACCCAGTACTTC
j_gene: TRBJ2-5; d_gene: -; v_gene: TRBV29-1; abundance: -; CDR3aa: CSASLDQETQYF; CDR3nt: TGCAGCGCCTCCCTGGACCAAGAGACCCAGTACTTC
j_gene: TRBJ1-1; d_gene: TRBD1; v_gene: TRBV12-3/TRBV12-4; abundance: -; CDR3aa: CASSRQGAPGGTEAFF; CDR3nt: TGTGCCAGCAGTCGACAGGGGGCCCCCGGTGGCACTGAAGCTTTCTTT
j_gene: TRBJ1-5; d_gene: TRBD1; v_gene: TRBV2; abundance: many; CDR3aa: CASSRQGATEPQHF; CDR3nt: TGTGCCAGCAGTAGACAGGGGGCGACGGAGCCCCAGCATTTT
j_gene: TRBJ2-7; d_gene: TRBD1; v_gene: TRBV7-8; abundance: -; CDR3aa: CASRRLPGQTLYEQYF; CDR3nt: TGTGCCAGCAGGCGTCTTCCGGGACAGACTTTATACGAGCAGTACTTC
j_gene: TRBJ2-3; d_gene: TRBD1; v_gene: TRBV15; abundance: -; CDR3aa: CATSLRDRATDTQYF; CDR3nt: TGTGCCACCAGTCTCCGGGACAGGGCCACAGATACGCAGTATTTT
j_gene: TRBJ2-7; d_gene: TRBD2; v_gene: TRBV27; abundance: few; CDR3aa: CASRSSSGSGEQYF; CDR3nt: TGTGCCAGCAGATCCTCTAGCGGGAGCGGGGAGCAGTACTTC
j_gene: TRBJ2-1; d_gene: TRBD2; v_gene: TRBV27; abundance: medium-sized; CDR3aa: CASSLRGLAGRSTGNEQFF; CDR3nt: TGTGCCAGCAGTTTAAGGGGCCTAGCGGGCCGCTCTACGGGGAATGAGCAGTTCTTC
j_gene: TRBJ1-5; d_gene: TRBD1; v_gene: TRBV11-2; abundance: -; CDR3aa: CASSKNRGGQPQHF; CDR3nt: TGTGCCAGCAGCAAAAACAGGGGCGGTCAGCCCCAGCATTTT
j_gene: TRBJ2-7; d_gene: -; v_gene: TRBV12-3/TRBV12-4; abundance: medium-sized; CDR3aa: CASSYYGPSYEQYF; CDR3nt: TGTGCCAGCAGTTATTACGGCCCTTCCTACGAGCAGTACTTC
j_gene: TRBJ2-1; d_gene: TRBD2; v_gene: TRBV3-1; abundance: -; CDR3aa: CASNTGLAARVF; CDR3nt: TGTGCCAGCAATACGGGACTAGCGGCGAGAGTCTTC
j_gene: TRBJ2-2; d_gene: -; v_gene: TRBV18; abundance: -; CDR3aa: CASAGTQAGELFF; CDR3nt: TGTGCCAGCGCGGGAACCCAGGCCGGGGAGCTGTTTTTT
j_gene: TRBJ2-5; d_gene: -; v_gene: TRBV20-1; abundance: many; CDR3aa: CSARDPRGIQETQYF; CDR3nt: TGCAGTGCTAGAGACCCGCGAGGGATCCAAGAGACCCAGTACTTC
j_gene: TRBJ2-5; d_gene: TRBD1; v_gene: TRBV20-1; abundance: many; CDR3aa: CSARGGRGLETQYF; CDR3nt: TGCAGTGCTAGAGGGGGCAGGGGGCTTGAGACCCAGTACTTC
j_gene: TRBJ2-7; d_gene: -; v_gene: TRBV12-3/TRBV12-4; abundance: medium-sized; CDR3aa: CASTIGTASYEQYF; CDR3nt: TGTGCCAGCACTATTGGGACCGCCTCCTACGAGCAGTACTTC
j_gene: TRBJ2-7; d_gene: -; v_gene: TRBV6-1; abundance: medium-sized; CDR3aa: CASTPDRLSSYEQYF; CDR3nt: TGTGCCAGCACCCCCGACAGGCTTAGCTCCTACGAGCAGTACTTC
j_gene: TRBJ1-1; d_gene: -; v_gene: TRBV27; abundance: many; CDR3aa: CASSFTGDTEAFF; CDR3nt: TGTGCCAGCAGTTTTACGGGGGACACTGAAGCTTTCTTT
j_gene: TRBJ2-7; d_gene: TRBD2; v_gene: TRBV4-2; abundance: many; CDR3aa: CASSQLTSGGGAEQYF; CDR3nt: TGTGCCAGCAGCCAACTTACTAGCGGGGGTGGGGCCGAGCAGTACTTC
j_gene: TRBJ2-5; d_gene: -; v_gene: TRBV18; abundance: once; CDR3aa: CVSPPSGGQETQYF; CDR3nt: TGTGTCAGCCCACCTTCCGGGGGCCAAGAGACCCAGTACTTC
j_gene: TRBJ1-4; d_gene: TRBD1; v_gene: TRBV6-1; abundance: few; CDR3aa: CASSERRGQEKLFF; CDR3nt: TGTGCCAGCAGTGAGAGGAGGGGGCAGGAAAAACTGTTTTTT
j_gene: TRBJ1-5; d_gene: -; v_gene: TRBV18; abundance: many; CDR3aa: CASSPTRQKQQPQHF; CDR3nt: TGTGCCAGCTCACCAACTAGACAGAAACAGCAGCCCCAGCATTTT
j_gene: TRBJ2-1; d_gene: -; v_gene: TRBV2; abundance: many; CDR3aa: CASARVSNEQFF; CDR3nt: TGTGCCAGCGCGAGGGTGTCCAATGAGCAGTTCTTC
j_gene: TRBJ2-2; d_gene: -; v_gene: TRBV20-1; abundance: many; CDR3aa: CSAMVGVPNTGELFF; CDR3nt: TGCAGTGCCATGGTAGGGGTCCCCAACACCGGGGAGCTGTTTTTT
j_gene: TRBJ2-5; d_gene: -; v_gene: TRBV12-3/TRBV12-4; abundance: many; CDR3aa: CASLTGTEETQYF; CDR3nt: TGTGCCAGCCTTACCGGGACGGAAGAGACCCAGTACTTC
j_gene: TRBJ2-7; d_gene: TRBD2; v_gene: TRBV13; abundance: many; CDR3aa: CASSPSGGVYGEQYF; CDR3nt: TGTGCCAGCAGCCCCTCGGGGGGGGTTTACGGCGAGCAGTACTTC
j_gene: TRBJ2-7; d_gene: -; v_gene: TRBV11-1; abundance: many; CDR3aa: CASSLAGGTTEQYF; CDR3nt: TGTGCCAGCAGCTTAGCAGGGGGGACGACCGAGCAGTACTTC
j_gene: TRBJ2-1; d_gene: -; v_gene: TRBV3-1; abundance: many; CDR3aa: CASSQGGRIRYNEQFF; CDR3nt: TGTGCCAGCAGCCAAGGGGGCAGGATCCGATACAATGAGCAGTTCTTC
j_gene: TRBJ2-2; d_gene: -; v_gene: TRBV5-6; abundance: once; CDR3aa: CASSPGRNTGELFF; CDR3nt: TGTGCCAGCAGTCCGGGCAGGAACACCGGGGAGCTGTTTTTT
j_gene: TRBJ1-1; d_gene: -; v_gene: TRBV11-3; abundance: -; CDR3aa: CASSLDLRGGNTEAFF; CDR3nt: TGTGCCAGCAGCTTAGATCTGAGAGGGGGGAACACTGAAGCTTTCTTT
j_gene: TRBJ2-5; d_gene: -; v_gene: TRBV20-1; abundance: many; CDR3aa: CSARDRVAVETQYF; CDR3nt: TGCAGTGCTAGAGATCGGGTAGCGGTAGAGACCCAGTACTTC
j_gene: TRBJ2-6; d_gene: -; v_gene: TRBV27; abundance: many; CDR3aa: CASSFSLALDSGANVLTF; CDR3nt: TGTGCCAGCAGTTTCTCCCTCGCACTGGACTCTGGGGCTAACGTCCTGACTTTC
j_gene: TRBJ2-3; d_gene: TRBD2; v_gene: TRBV3-1; abundance: many; CDR3aa: CASSQDVLAGADTQYF; CDR3nt: TGTGCCAGCAGCCAAGATGTACTAGCGGGAGCAGATACGCAGTATTTT
j_gene: TRBJ2-7; d_gene: -; v_gene: TRBV6-1; abundance: medium-sized; CDR3aa: CASTFIGVKSHEQYF; CDR3nt: TGTGCCAGCACATTCATCGGCGTTAAGAGCCACGAGCAGTACTTC
j_gene: TRBJ2-7; d_gene: -; v_gene: TRBV28; abundance: many; CDR3aa: CASSERGNEQYF; CDR3nt: TGTGCCAGCAGCGAAAGGGGAAACGAGCAGTACTTC
j_gene: TRBJ2-7; d_gene: TRBD1; v_gene: TRBV20-1; abundance: many; CDR3aa: CSARSNRDSHSEQYF; CDR3nt: TGCAGTGCTAGATCCAACCGGGACAGCCACTCCGAGCAGTACTTC
j_gene: TRBJ2-1; d_gene: TRBD1; v_gene: TRBV6-4; abundance: -; CDR3aa: CASSEMAGGDEQFF; CDR3nt: TGTGCCAGCAGTGAAATGGCAGGGGGCGATGAGCAGTTCTTC